The next 30 T cell receptor beta chains were all read from a single sample in a study of T cell repertoires in cytomegalovirus infection. TCRdb recomputed calls from the reads with MiXCR, one row per CDR3 protein. The sample consists of about 130,000 distinct CDR3 sequences, roughly 9% of them appearing once. Sample: PBMCs. These TCRs come from a human donor in good health (CMV status not recorded). Some clones in this sample may be carry-over from other donors' samples.

This clonotype was seen ten or more times. This chain connects TRBV4-1 to TRBJ1-2; no clear D. Germline lookup yields CDR1 MGHRA and CDR2 YSYEKL. The CDR3 covers 14 residues. V gave up 0 bases and J gave up 4 bases, with 9 bases separating them. The DNA of the CDR3 is TGCGCCAGCAGCCAAGAGACCAGTTCCTATGGCTACACCTTC. It encodes CASSQETSSYGYTF.

In its sample, this clonotype was seen many times. The V call is TRBV6-5, the J call TRBJ1-1, with D unresolved. The V and J ends lost 1 base and 2 bases respectively, with 8 bases between them. Germline V gene lookup returns CDR1 MNHEY and CDR2 SVGAGI. There are 14 residues in the CDR3. CDR3 sequence: CASSYWSVNTEAFF. The DNA for the CDR3 is TGTGCCAGCAGTTACTGGTCGGTAAACACTGAAGCTTTCTTT.

In regard to this clonotype: A much larger clone sits a single nucleotide away, making a read error possible. V and J are TRBV28 and TRBJ2-6; 10 bases are a match to TRBD2. There are 18 residues in the CDR3. The V gene end was trimmed by 4 bases and the J gene end by 1 base; junction bases not matched to a gene: 7. Per the germline V gene, CDR1 is MDHEN and CDR2 is SYDVKM. CDR3 region: CASSSGLADSSGANVLTF. The CDR3 DNA is TGTGCCAGCAGTTCCGGACTAGCGGACTCTTCTGGGGCCAACGTCCTGACTTTC.

This clonotype appeared many times. The chain carries TRBV10-3 and TRBJ1-1; D is unclear. The CDR3 extends over 14 amino acids. The V gene lost 3 bases and the J gene lost 4 bases, with 12 bases spanning the gap. Germline-derived CDR1 and CDR2 are ENHRY and SYGVKD. The CDR3 sequence: CAISDILLRTEAFF. The CDR3 bases are TGTGCCATCAGTGACATTCTTCTCCGCACTGAAGCTTTCTTT.

The chain has TRBV10-2 and TRBJ1-1; no clear D gene. This CDR3 has 13 residues. Germline CDR1 is WSHSY and CDR2 is SAAADI. Trimming pared 8 bases from V and 2 bases from J, leaving 12 bases between. The CDR3 protein is CASFIPGNTEAFF. The DNA for the CDR3 is TGCGCCAGCTTTATACCAGGCAACACTGAAGCTTTCTTT.

This clonotype appeared many times. The CDR3 spells CASSTGTGSYNEQFF. CDR3 nucleotides: TGTGCCAGCAGCACCGGGACAGGGTCCTACAATGAGCAGTTCTTC. The chain carries TRBV5-6 and TRBJ2-1, with TRBD1 matching over 9 bases. Per germline, CDR1 SGHDT and CDR2 YYEEEE. The J segment lost 1 base and the V segment lost 4 bases, leaving 3 bases of the junction unmatched. This CDR3 comprises 15 residues.

This clonotype was seen repeatedly, ten times or more. The rearrangement links TRBV29-1 to TRBJ1-4; 9 bases are shared with TRBD1. The germline V gene encodes CDR1 SQVTM and CDR2 ANQGSEA. The CDR3 extends over 12 amino acids. V shed 4 bases, J shed 7 bases, and the junction held 1 base outside the gene matches. CDR3 sequence: CSVGQGGEKLFF. CDR3 bases: TGCAGCGTTGGACAGGGGGGTGAAAAACTGTTTTTT. Looking up the rest from reference TRBV29-1 and TRBJ1-4 gives the full variable domain: SAVISQKPSRDICQRGTSLTIQCQVDSQVTMMFWYRQQPGQSLTLIATANQGSEATYESGFVIDKFPISRPNLTFSTLTVSNMSPEDSSIYLCSVGQGGEKLFFGSGTQLSVL.

There are many counts of this clonotype. This sequence joins TRBV11-2 and TRBJ1-2; D is unresolved. The ends were cut back, 1 base at V and 8 bases at J, with 11 bases in the middle. This CDR3 has 13 amino acids. Germline CDR1 SGHAT, CDR2 FQNNGV. The chain's CDR3 is CASSLAGILGYTF. The CDR3 DNA reads TGTGCCAGCAGCTTAGCCGGGATCCTCGGCTACACCTTC. The full variable domain, its missing parts supplied by reference TRBV11-2 and TRBJ1-2, is EAGVAQSPRYKIIEKRQSVAFWCNPISGHATLYWYQQILGQGPKLLIQFQNNGVVDDSQLPKDRFSAERLKGVDSTLKIQPAKLEDSAVYLCASSLAGILGYTFGSGTRLTVV.

The rearrangement uses TRBV12-3 or TRBV12-4 and TRBJ1-1; D unclear. Trimming stripped 7 bases from V and 0 bases from J, with 15 bases between. This CDR3 has 15 residues. The CDR3 nucleotides read TGTGCCAGCACCCCACGGCCAGGATTGAACACTGAAGCTTTCTTT. This codes for CASTPRPGLNTEAFF.

This clonotype was counted between two and nine times. An end of the junction differs from the germline gene, which may be a read error. The chain carries TRBV15 and TRBJ2-1; D gene ambiguous. The CDR3 covers 13 residues. Per the germline V gene, CDR1 is LNHNV and CDR2 is YYDKDF (reference sequence). CDR3 residues: CATSGDTNNEQFF. As DNA, the CDR3 is TGTGCCACCAGCGGAGATACGAACAATGAGCAGTTCTTC.

This clonotype was counted ten times or more. The chain carries TRBV19 and TRBJ1-4; D is ambiguous. V dropped 8 bases and J dropped 10 bases, with 20 bases sitting between them. The CDR3 is 14 residues long. Germline values: CDR1 LNHDA, CDR2 SQIVND (reference sequence). For the CDR3, the DNA is TGTGCCAGTGCCGAGGAGGCCCTTGGGCGAAAACTGTTTTTT. It codes for CASAEEALGRKLFF.

This clonotype was detected ten times or more. The chain carries TRBV7-2 and TRBJ1-1; D is unclear. The V gene lost 5 bases and the J gene lost 0 bases, with 13 bases spanning the gap. The germline V gene encodes CDR1 SGHTA and CDR2 FQGNSA. The CDR3 contains 15 residues. CDR3 loop: CASSPRGGLNTEAFF. Written as DNA, the CDR3 is TGTGCCAGCAGCCCGCGGGGAGGGTTGAACACTGAAGCTTTCTTT.

The chain combines TRBV2 with TRBJ1-2, with 8 nucleotides matching TRBD1. V dropped 5 bases and J dropped 4; count of bases not matched to a gene: 9. Germline V gene data show CDR1 as SNHLY and CDR2 as FYNNEI. The CDR3 is 15 amino acids. CDR3 sequence: CASSTSGRGPYGYTF. The CDR3 DNA reads TGTGCCAGCAGTACCTCGGGCAGGGGGCCCTATGGCTACACCTTC.

This clonotype has ten or more counts. The gene calls are TRBV7-8 and TRBJ1-4; TRBD1 agrees at 7 bases. The CDR3 runs 14 residues. Germline values: CDR1 SGHVS, CDR2 FQNEAQ. Trimming took 5 bases from V and 3 from J; bases not matched to a gene: 3. CDR3 residues: CASSQGGSNEKLFF. CDR3 nucleotide sequence: TGTGCCAGCAGCCAGGGGGGTTCTAATGAAAAACTGTTTTTT.

This clonotype has just a few counts. The rearrangement links TRBV29-1 to TRBJ2-2; possible D gene TRBD1, 6 bases. V was shortened by 6 bases and J by 1 base, with 9 bases between the two germline ends. CDR1 is SQVTM, CDR2 ANQGSEA, per germline. The CDR3 covers 13 residues. The CDR3 region is CSVSTGNTGELFF. The CDR3 nucleotides are TGCAGCGTGTCGACAGGGAACACCGGGGAGCTGTTTTTT.

This clonotype was counted ten times or more. The chain has TRBV15 and TRBJ2-5; TRBD2 agrees at 8 bases. The V gene end was trimmed by 1 base and the J gene end by 3 bases; junction bases not matched to a gene: 10. There are 17 residues in the CDR3. Germline loops: CDR1 LNHNV, CDR2 YYDKDF (reference sequence). Here the CDR3 reads CATSRVSGLVLEETQYF. The CDR3 DNA sequence: TGTGCCACCAGCAGAGTGTCGGGACTAGTGTTGGAAGAGACCCAGTACTTC.

This clonotype was seen at least ten times. As DNA, the CDR3 is TGTGCCAGCAGTATGACAGGCCCGAATCAGCCCCAGCATTTT. Protein product: CASSMTGPNQPQHF. The chain has TRBV27 and TRBJ1-5; possibly TRBD1 for D (6 bases). CDR3 size: 14 residues. V was trimmed by 5 bases and J by 4 bases, leaving 12 bases between them. The germline gives CDR1 MNHEY, CDR2 SMNVEV (reference sequence).

This clonotype showed up many times. This rearrangement joins TRBV7-2 to TRBJ1-2; D is unresolved. This CDR3 is built from 12 residues. Trimming took off 1 base at V and 7 bases at J, with 7 bases between the two ends. From germline, CDR1 is SGHTA and CDR2 FQGNSA. This chain's CDR3 is CASSLGVLGYTF. CDR3 DNA sequence: TGTGCCAGCAGCTTAGGAGTCCTTGGCTACACCTTC.

The gene calls are TRBV28 and TRBJ2-5; D may be TRBD2 (5 bases). V lost 6 bases and J lost 3, with 17 bases in between. This CDR3 has 15 residues. In germline, CDR1 is MDHEN, CDR2 SYDVKM. The CDR3 DNA is TGTGCCAGCAGGAAAGGGAGAGCCAAAAAAGAGACCCAGTACTTC. It is translated as CASRKGRAKKETQYF.

V is TRBV29-1 and J is TRBJ1-1; D not certain. From germline, CDR1 is SQVTM and CDR2 ANQGSEA. This CDR3 has 12 amino acids. Trimming left V 4 bases short and J 2 bases short, with 8 bases between. The CDR3 region has the DNA TGCAGCGTTGCTGTGACAAACACTGAAGCTTTCTTT. Amino acids: CSVAVTNTEAFF.

V usage is TRBV3-1 and J usage is TRBJ1-1; D is unresolved. Trimming stripped 6 bases from V and 1 base from J, with 9 bases between. This CDR3 spans 13 amino acids. Per germline, CDR1 LGHDT and CDR2 YNNKEL (reference sequence). The CDR3 loop reads CASSPDPNTEAFF. In DNA form, the CDR3 reads TGTGCCAGCAGTCCGGATCCGAACACTGAAGCTTTCTTT.

In its sample, this clonotype was seen many times. The chain carries TRBV7-2 and TRBJ1-1; D is unresolved. V dropped 1 base and J dropped 0 bases, with 3 bases sitting between them. Germline V gene data show CDR1 as SGHTA and CDR2 as FQGNSA. This CDR3 has 13 amino acids. CDR3 sequence: CASSLELNTEAFF. The CDR3 DNA is TGTGCCAGCAGCTTAGAGTTGAACACTGAAGCTTTCTTT.

V gene TRBV3-1 combines with J gene TRBJ1-2, with D possibly matching TRBD1 (6 bases). V was cut by 1 base and J by 6 bases, with 9 bases left in between. CDR3 size: 13 residues. Germline CDR1 reads LGHDT; CDR2 reads YNNKEL (reference sequence). CDR3 residues: CASSQGTENGYTF. CDR3 bases: TGTGCCAGCAGCCAAGGGACAGAGAATGGCTACACCTTC.

The chain uses TRBV7-3 and TRBJ2-5; 8 bases agree with TRBD2. Germline V gene data show CDR1 as SGHTA and CDR2 as FQGTGA. The length of the CDR3 is 15 residues. V trimming: 2 bases; J trimming: 4 bases; junction bases outside the gene matches: 6. The chain's CDR3 is CASSLDGGAGETQYF. CDR3 nucleotides: TGTGCCAGCAGCTTAGACGGGGGGGCCGGAGAGACCCAGTACTTC.

This chain's CDR3 is CASSRTGGAQRETQYF. The CDR3 DNA sequence: TGTGCCAGCAGTCGGACAGGGGGCGCCCAGAGAGAGACCCAGTACTTC. The chain carries TRBV28 and TRBJ2-5, with 11 bases fitting TRBD1. The length of the CDR3 is 16 residues. V shed 5 bases and J 4 bases; nucleotides not matched to a gene: 9. Per the germline V gene, CDR1 is MDHEN and CDR2 is SYDVKM.

This clonotype was observed at least ten times. This sequence joins TRBV12-3 or TRBV12-4 and TRBJ2-7; no reliable D call. There are 14 residues in the CDR3. V was clipped by 3 bases and J by 6 bases, with 15 bases between them. DNA for the CDR3: TGTGCCAGCAGTTTTGGTAGCTTAGCCCTCGAGCAGTACTTC. This gives the protein CASSFGSLALEQYF.

This clonotype has at least ten counts. The chain employs TRBV28 and TRBJ1-6; 7 bases are a match to TRBD1. Germline values: CDR1 MDHEN, CDR2 SYDVKM. V lost 5 bases, J lost 10 bases, and 5 bases stayed unmatched. CDR3 length equals 13 residues. CDR3 in amino acids: CASSLTGVSPLHF. CDR3 in DNA: TGTGCCAGCAGTCTTACAGGGGTCTCACCCCTCCACTTT.

The table lists this clonotype with a count of one. The chain has TRBV11-2 and TRBJ2-7, with 8 bases that match TRBD1. The junction had 1 base not matched to a gene; V was cut back by 2 bases and J by 1 base. Looked up from germline, CDR1 is SGHAT and CDR2 is FQNNGV. The CDR3 extends over 14 amino acids. CDR3 sequence: CASSLYRGSYEQYF. The CDR3 nucleotides are TGTGCCAGCAGCTTATACAGGGGGTCCTACGAGCAGTACTTC.

This clonotype was detected many times. The V and J genes are TRBV14 and TRBJ1-2, with D uncertain. V lost 1 base and J 0 bases, leaving 3 bases between the germline ends. The germline V gene encodes CDR1 SGHDN and CDR2 FVKESK. The CDR3 extends over 13 amino acids. The CDR3 DNA reads as TGTGCCAGCAGCCAAGTCCCTAACTATGGCTACACCTTC. Protein: CASSQVPNYGYTF.

This clonotype was seen repeatedly, ten times or more. V and J are TRBV12-3 or TRBV12-4 and TRBJ2-1; either TRBD1 or TRBD2 may fit D (5 bases each). With 7 bases removed from V and 3 bases from J, the gap between germline ends came to 19 bases. The CDR3 is 16 residues long. The CDR3, as DNA: TGTGCCAGCACTAAATCGGGGCCCCAGTTCTACAATGAGCAGTTCTTC. Amino acids: CASTKSGPQFYNEQFF.